Below, 9 T cell receptor beta chains from the same sample are listed, as sequenced in a study of radiotherapy plus CTLA-4 blockade in lung cancer. Method: immunoSEQ multiplex PCR; TCRdb's copy keeps in-frame clones and lacks some. The data show some 80,000 clones, around 78% seen once. Here the sequenced sample was peripheral blood, taken from a patient treated with radiotherapy plus ipilimumab. The receptors come from a human donor with non-small cell lung cancer whose response to radiotherapy plus ipilimumab could not be evaluated. Some clones in this sample may be carry-over from other donors' samples.

This clone was observed a few times. The V gene is TRBV28, the J gene TRBJ1-6, with 8 bases that match TRBD1. Germline V gene lookup returns CDR1 MDHEN and CDR2 SYDVKM. This CDR3 has 14 residues. With V trimmed by 6 bases and J by 7 bases, 5 bases remained unmatched. This chain's CDR3 is CASSYRGWNSPLHF. The DNA for the CDR3 is TGTGCCAGCAGCTACAGGGGGTGGAATTCACCCCTCCACTTT.

The chain is built from TRBV6-5 and TRBJ1-2; 11 bases are shared with TRBD1. CDR1 and CDR2 (germline): MNHEY, SVGAGI. Germline trimming cut 6 bases from V and 4 bases from J; bases unmatched to any gene: 7. CDR3 length: 15 amino acids. CDR3 bases: TGTGCCAGCAGCCACCAAGGGACAGGGGGCTATGGCTACACCTTC. This gives the protein CASSHQGTGGYGYTF.

V usage is TRBV6-5 and J usage is TRBJ1-2, with TRBD1 identical over 11 bases. J was trimmed by 4 bases and V by 6 bases; bases with no gene match: 4. The CDR3 contains 14 residues. Germline V CDR1 and CDR2: MNHEY, SVGAGI. CDR3: CASRSGTGGYGYTF. The CDR3 DNA sequence: TGTGCCAGCAGATCCGGGACAGGGGGCTATGGCTACACCTTC.

The chain carries TRBV29-1 and TRBJ1-2, with TRBD1 identical over 9 bases. CDR3 size: 14 residues. The V segment lost 5 bases and the J segment 2 bases; nucleotides outside the gene matches: 6. Germline CDR1 is SQVTM and CDR2 is ANQGSEA. The CDR3 bases are TGCAGCGTTCTACAGGGGGCGGAGAACTATGGCTACACCTTC. It specifies CSVLQGAENYGYTF.

This clone was seen a single time. The V and J genes are TRBV18 and TRBJ1-3; D remains ambiguous. The germline CDR1 and CDR2 sequences are KGHSH and LQKENI. Trimming removed 7 bases at V and 0 bases at J, with 10 bases between. CDR3 length: 14 residues. The CDR3 DNA follows: TGTGCCAGCTTGATCGGTTCCTCTGGAAACACCATATATTTT. Translating gives CASLIGSSGNTIYF.

J is TRBJ2-7 and V is TRBV10-2, with D maybe TRBD2 (5 bases). Germline V gives CDR1 WSHSY, CDR2 SAAADI. The V end lost 7 bases, the J end lost 1 base, and 17 bases lay between the germline ends. The length of the CDR3 is 15 residues. The CDR3 reads CASILDSHGSYEQYF. CDR3 DNA: TGCGCCAGCATCTTGGACTCTCATGGATCCTACGAGCAGTACTTC.

The chain has TRBV28 and TRBJ1-3; tentatively, D is TRBD1 (5 bases). The CDR3 extends over 14 amino acids. Between the trimmed V and J ends, which lost 3 bases and 4 bases, there was a span of 10 bases. Per the germline V gene, CDR1 is MDHEN and CDR2 is SYDVKM. CDR3 amino acids: CASSFQGTGNTIYF. In nucleotides, the CDR3 is TGTGCCAGCAGTTTTCAGGGAACGGGAAACACCATATATTTT.

The chain links TRBV10-2 to TRBJ2-7; D gene ambiguous. CDR1 and CDR2 (germline): WSHSY, SAAADI. The CDR3 runs to 13 residues. V dropped 2 bases and J dropped 3 bases, with 8 bases sitting between them. In DNA, the CDR3 is TGCGCCAGCAGTGAGGCAAGCTACTACGAGCAGTACTTC. It yields the protein CASSEASYYEQYF.

There are many counts of this clone. CDR3 DNA sequence: TGTGCCAGCAGTACGGCTAGCGGGGTTACCGGGGAGCTGTTTTTT. Amino acids: CASSTASGVTGELFF. The chain has TRBV28 and TRBJ2-2; TRBD2 aligns across 9 bases. Germline values: CDR1 MDHEN, CDR2 SYDVKM. Trimming removed 5 bases from V and 5 bases from J; junction bases left unmatched: 6. The CDR3 has 15 amino acids.